Presented here are 13 T cell receptor beta chains from one specimen sequenced in a study of T cell responses to AZD1222 COVID-19 vaccine (dated by TCRdb to the early 2020s). The library was made by the immunoSEQ multiplex PCR assay. As stored in TCRdb, this immuneACCESS dataset retains in-frame rearrangements with V and J assigned. A fraction of the clones does not appear; measured against another copy, unresolved V genes explain less than half of the discrepancy, and the remainder lacks a known reason. The sample table holds some 140,000 clones, of which over 85% were seen once. 5.5% of the sample comes from the top ten. Read against the paper, the sample's time point label means: baseline before first vaccination. The material sequenced was peripheral blood, taken on day 0 of AZD1222 vaccination. The receptors shown here come from an adult in good health.

The rearrangement links TRBV30 to TRBJ1-5; D unclear. Trimming cost V 1 base and J 5 bases, with 9 bases left between them. The CDR3 has 13 amino acids. Germline V gene data show CDR1 as GTSNPN and CDR2 as SVGIG (reference sequence). The CDR3 DNA reads as TGTGCCTGGAGTGGACAACTCCATCAGCCCCAGCATTTT. This translates into CAWSGQLHQPQHF.

The chain couples TRBV19 to TRBJ2-3; the D gene could be TRBD1 or TRBD2 (5 bases each). The CDR3 runs to 14 residues. V was clipped by 9 bases and J by 1 base, with 14 bases between them. Germline CDR1 is LNHDA and CDR2 is SQIVND (reference sequence). The CDR3 protein is CASTGWDGTDTQYF. For the CDR3, the DNA is TGTGCCAGCACGGGGTGGGACGGCACAGATACGCAGTATTTT.

The V and J genes are TRBV30 and TRBJ2-1; TRBD1 matches at 12 bases. Germline V gene lookup returns CDR1 GTSNPN and CDR2 SVGIG (reference sequence). J gave up 9 bases and V 2 bases, and 11 bases lay outside the gene matches. The CDR3 sequence is 16 residues long. The CDR3 sequence: CAWSTQAGQGASEQFF. The DNA of the CDR3 is TGTGCCTGGAGTACCCAGGCGGGACAGGGGGCTTCTGAGCAGTTCTTC.

The chain employs TRBV23-1 and TRBJ2-1; D assignment may be TRBD1 or TRBD2 (6 bases each). TRBV23-1 is identified as an open reading frame with a role that is uncertain. CDR3 length: 17 amino acids. The V gene lost 0 bases and the J gene lost 2 bases, with 14 bases spanning the gap. In nucleotides, the CDR3 is TGCGCCAGCAGTCAATCGGACGGGGGCCCCCCCTACAATGAGCAGTTCTTC. Residues: CASSQSDGGPPYNEQFF.

The rearrangement joins TRBV7-6 to TRBJ1-2, with D unresolved. Germline-derived CDR1 and CDR2 are SGHVS and FNYEAQ. V was shortened by 5 bases and J by 2 bases, with 18 bases between the two germline ends. This CDR3 has 16 residues. CDR3 sequence (DNA): TGTGCCAGCAGCAATCCGACTGGCAGACGCAACTATGGCTACACCTTC. Translating it yields CASSNPTGRRNYGYTF. Using reference TRBV7-6 and TRBJ1-2 for the parts outside the CDR3, the full variable domain is GAGVSQSPRYKVTKRGQDVALRCDPISGHVSLYWYRQALGQGPEFLTYFNYEAQQDKSGLPNDRFSAERPEGSISTLTIQRTEQRDSAMYRCASSNPTGRRNYGYTFGSGTRLTVV.

This clone showed up just once. The gene calls are TRBV7-9 and TRBJ1-2; D is perhaps TRBD1 (5 bases). The germline gives CDR1 SEHNR, CDR2 FQNEAQ (reference sequence). V gave up 0 bases and J gave up 11 bases, with 10 bases separating them. The CDR3 loop spans 12 amino acids. The CDR3 is CASSLAGARYTF. CDR3 nucleotide sequence: TGTGCCAGCAGCTTAGCCGGGGCCCGATACACCTTC.

This clone showed up just once. The chain uses TRBV6-2 or TRBV6-3 and TRBJ2-2; D uncertain. Deletions cut 3 bases from V and 6 bases from J, with 8 bases between. The length of the CDR3 is 13 residues. Looked up from germline, CDR1 is MNHEY and CDR2 is SVGEGT. This chain's CDR3 is CASSYGDAGELFF. CDR3 in DNA: TGTGCCAGCAGTTATGGCGACGCCGGGGAGCTGTTTTTT.

The chain couples TRBV5-6 to TRBJ1-6; possible D gene TRBD1, 6 bases. The V and J ends lost 0 bases and 5 bases respectively, with 9 bases between them. From germline, CDR1 is SGHDT and CDR2 YYEEEE. The CDR3 runs to 15 residues. The CDR3 here is CASSLAQGHNSPLHF. Here the CDR3 DNA reads TGTGCCAGCAGCTTGGCTCAGGGGCATAATTCACCCCTCCACTTT.

The rearrangement joins TRBV29-1 to TRBJ2-2, with a tentative D call TRBD1 (7 bases). The CDR3 is made up of 16 amino acids. The germline gives CDR1 SQVTM, CDR2 ANQGSEA. Trimming stripped 6 bases from V and 2 bases from J, with 19 bases between. The CDR3 DNA reads as TGCAGCGTAATCAGGGGGGCAGGGAGTAACACCGGGGAGCTGTTTTTT. As protein: CSVIRGAGSNTGELFF.

V gene TRBV13 combines with J gene TRBJ1-1; D possibly corresponds to TRBD1 (6 bases). V lost 5 bases to trimming and J lost 3 bases, with 10 bases between them. The CDR3 has 13 amino acids. The germline V gene has CDR1 PRHDT and CDR2 FYEKMQ (reference sequence). CDR3 protein: CASSGQIHTEAFF. The CDR3 DNA follows: TGTGCCAGCAGCGGACAGATTCACACTGAAGCTTTCTTT.

The genes are TRBV12-3 or TRBV12-4 and TRBJ1-1; D is undetermined. V gave up 6 bases and J gave up 1 base, with 3 bases separating them. The CDR3 extends over 11 amino acids. The CDR3 region is CASSKNTEAFF. Written as DNA, the CDR3 is TGTGCCAGCAGCAAGAACACTGAAGCTTTCTTT.

J is TRBJ1-5 and V is TRBV19; D call uncertain. This CDR3 has 13 amino acids. CDR1 and CDR2 (germline): LNHDA, SQIVND (reference sequence). Trimming pared 3 bases from V and 3 bases from J, leaving 6 bases between. The CDR3 loop is CASSMTDNQPQHF. In DNA form, the CDR3 reads TGTGCCAGTAGTATGACGGACAATCAGCCCCAGCATTTT.

This chain connects TRBV18 to TRBJ1-4; 10 bases are shared with TRBD1. The CDR3 is 16 residues long. The germline gives CDR1 KGHSH, CDR2 LQKENI. J was trimmed by 5 bases and V by 1 base; bases with no gene match: 4. CDR3 protein: CASSPLPGQGNEKLFF. The CDR3 coding sequence is TGTGCCAGCTCACCACTTCCGGGACAGGGGAATGAAAAACTGTTTTTT.